The rows below give T cell receptor beta chains drawn from one sample of a study of Ad26.COV2.S vaccination and SARS-CoV-2 variants. The data were produced by immunoSEQ multiplex PCR, yet TCRdb's version contains in-frame clones alone and is incomplete. The table has some 300,000 clones, around four fifths seen once. The sequenced sample was peripheral blood, obtained in a trial of Ad26.COV2.S vaccine versus placebo. The receptors derive from a person aged 18-65 years who received the Ad26.COV2.S COVID-19 vaccine or a placebo. Both conserved end residues are part of each CDR3. Each record gives: CDR3 DNA, CDR3 protein, V gene, clone size, D gene, J gene. D genes are given only for firm matches. Only part of the rows carry a size: once, few, many, or a class if the clone is expanded.

CDR3nt: TGTGCCAGCAGCGACTTGGATGAGTTCTACGAGCAGTACTTC
CDR3aa: CASSDLDEFYEQYF
v_gene: TRBV2
abundance: .
d_gene: .
j_gene: TRBJ2-7

CDR3nt: TGTGCCAGCAGCGCCGGACAGGGGTACTACAATGAGCAGTTCTTC
CDR3aa: CASSAGQGYYNEQFF
v_gene: TRBV7-3
abundance: .
d_gene: TRBD1
j_gene: TRBJ2-1

CDR3nt: TGTGCCAGCAGGCTTTACGGAGGTGGCTACACCTTC
CDR3aa: CASRLYGGGYTF
v_gene: TRBV12-3/TRBV12-4
abundance: .
d_gene: .
j_gene: TRBJ1-2

CDR3nt: TGTGCCAGCAGCTTGGACAGGGGAAATGAAAAACTGTTTTTT
CDR3aa: CASSLDRGNEKLFF
v_gene: TRBV7-9
abundance: once
d_gene: TRBD1
j_gene: TRBJ1-4

CDR3nt: TGCGCCAGCAGCTCGCCCAACCCTGAAGAGACCCAGTACTTC
CDR3aa: CASSSPNPEETQYF
v_gene: TRBV5-1
abundance: .
d_gene: .
j_gene: TRBJ2-5

CDR3nt: TGTGCCAGCAGCGCCACTTTTAGTTGGCAGGGAAAGGCCGGGGAGCTGTTTTTT
CDR3aa: CASSATFSWQGKAGELFF
v_gene: TRBV28
abundance: .
d_gene: .
j_gene: TRBJ2-2

CDR3nt: TGCAGTGCTCTCCGGAACACTGAAGCTTTCTTT
CDR3aa: CSALRNTEAFF
v_gene: TRBV20-1
abundance: .
d_gene: .
j_gene: TRBJ1-1

CDR3nt: TGTGCCAGCAGTGAGGCCCCGGGACAGGGACTTTTC
CDR3aa: CASSEAPGQGLF
v_gene: TRBV2
abundance: .
d_gene: TRBD1
j_gene: TRBJ2-7

CDR3nt: TGTGCCAGCAGCTTGGGTAGCGGGGGATTTTACGAGCAGTACTTC
CDR3aa: CASSLGSGGFYEQYF
v_gene: TRBV5-4
abundance: .
d_gene: TRBD2
j_gene: TRBJ2-7

CDR3nt: TGTGCCAGCAGCTTAGCGGGGCTCCGAAGCTCCTACAATGAGCAGTTCTTC
CDR3aa: CASSLAGLRSSYNEQFF
v_gene: TRBV7-9
abundance: .
d_gene: .
j_gene: TRBJ2-1

CDR3nt: TGTGCCAGCAGAGCACAGATGAACACCGGGGAGCTGTTTTTT
CDR3aa: CASRAQMNTGELFF
v_gene: TRBV6-5
abundance: .
d_gene: .
j_gene: TRBJ2-2

CDR3nt: TGCGCCAGCAGCATAATGGGGACAGCGAACACTGAAGCTTTCTTT
CDR3aa: CASSIMGTANTEAFF
v_gene: TRBV5-1
abundance: once
d_gene: TRBD1
j_gene: TRBJ1-1

CDR3nt: TGTGCCAGCAGCCTCATCCTTAGCTCCTACGAGCAGTACTTC
CDR3aa: CASSLILSSYEQYF
v_gene: TRBV11-2
abundance: .
d_gene: .
j_gene: TRBJ2-7

CDR3nt: TGTGCCAGCAGATCGGGAGACAGACTGAACACTGAAGCTTTCTTT
CDR3aa: CASRSGDRLNTEAFF
v_gene: TRBV6-5
abundance: .
d_gene: .
j_gene: TRBJ1-1

CDR3nt: TGTGCCATCAGTGAGTCAGACACAGATACGCAGTATTTT
CDR3aa: CAISESDTDTQYF
v_gene: TRBV10-3
abundance: many
d_gene: .
j_gene: TRBJ2-3

CDR3nt: TGTGCCAGCTCACCGGGTGGGGAAAAACTGTTTTTT
CDR3aa: CASSPGGEKLFF
v_gene: TRBV18
abundance: once
d_gene: .
j_gene: TRBJ1-4

CDR3nt: TGTGCCAGCAGCTCCTACAGGGGGCTCTACGGCTATGGCTACACCTTC
CDR3aa: CASSSYRGLYGYGYTF
v_gene: TRBV7-8
abundance: .
d_gene: TRBD1
j_gene: TRBJ1-2

CDR3nt: TGTGCCAGCTCACCGGGACTGCAAGTCACAGATACGCAGTATTTT
CDR3aa: CASSPGLQVTDTQYF
v_gene: TRBV7-9
abundance: .
d_gene: .
j_gene: TRBJ2-3

CDR3nt: TGTGCCAGCAGCTTAAATCCTAGTGGGGAGACCCAGTACTTC
CDR3aa: CASSLNPSGETQYF
v_gene: TRBV7-3
abundance: .
d_gene: .
j_gene: TRBJ2-5

CDR3nt: TGTGCCAGCAGTCTCCGGACAGGTCCCCCATCACCCCTCCACTTT
CDR3aa: CASSLRTGPPSPLHF
v_gene: TRBV28
abundance: .
d_gene: TRBD1
j_gene: TRBJ1-6

CDR3nt: TGTGCCAGCTCCCAATACAAGGGAATCCACGAGCAGTACTTC
CDR3aa: CASSQYKGIHEQYF
v_gene: TRBV18
abundance: many
d_gene: .
j_gene: TRBJ2-7

CDR3nt: TGTGCCAGCAGCTACTACCGTGTCTACGAGCAGTACTTC
CDR3aa: CASSYYRVYEQYF
v_gene: TRBV11-2
abundance: .
d_gene: .
j_gene: TRBJ2-7

CDR3nt: TGTGCCAGCAGTTCCACAGGGGGCGTTGGTCAGCCCCAGCATTTT
CDR3aa: CASSSTGGVGQPQHF
v_gene: TRBV28
abundance: .
d_gene: TRBD1
j_gene: TRBJ1-5

CDR3nt: TGCGCCAGCAGCTTGGCAACTAGCGGGGAGATTGAGACCCAGTACTTC
CDR3aa: CASSLATSGEIETQYF
v_gene: TRBV5-1
abundance: once
d_gene: TRBD2
j_gene: TRBJ2-5

CDR3nt: TGTGCCAGCAGTTACGGGGACGTGGAGACCCAGTACTTC
CDR3aa: CASSYGDVETQYF
v_gene: TRBV3-1/TRBV3-2
abundance: .
d_gene: .
j_gene: TRBJ2-5

CDR3nt: TGTGCCAGCAGCGCCGGGACTGGGGAAAAACTGTTTTTT
CDR3aa: CASSAGTGEKLFF
v_gene: TRBV9
abundance: .
d_gene: .
j_gene: TRBJ1-4

CDR3nt: TGTGCCAGCAGCCAAGACCCGACAGGGTTAAGTGGCTACACCTTC
CDR3aa: CASSQDPTGLSGYTF
v_gene: TRBV3-1/TRBV3-2
abundance: .
d_gene: TRBD1
j_gene: TRBJ1-2

CDR3nt: TGTGCCAGTAGTATCGGAAGTGTGAACACTGAAGCTTTCTTT
CDR3aa: CASSIGSVNTEAFF
v_gene: TRBV19
abundance: .
d_gene: .
j_gene: TRBJ1-1

CDR3nt: TGTGCCAGCAGCCTGACAGTAACCGGAAACACCATATATTTT
CDR3aa: CASSLTVTGNTIYF
v_gene: TRBV11-3
abundance: .
d_gene: .
j_gene: TRBJ1-3

CDR3nt: TGTGCCAGCAGCCCGGGTAGGGACTATGGCTACACCTTC
CDR3aa: CASSPGRDYGYTF
v_gene: TRBV9
abundance: .
d_gene: .
j_gene: TRBJ1-2

CDR3nt: TGTGCCAGCAGTTACCGGGACCAGGGTAAAAAACTGTTTTTT
CDR3aa: CASSYRDQGKKLFF
v_gene: TRBV6-5
abundance: .
d_gene: .
j_gene: TRBJ1-4

CDR3nt: TGTGCCAGTAGTATTGCTAGTAGCTACGAGCAGTACTTC
CDR3aa: CASSIASSYEQYF
v_gene: TRBV19
abundance: .
d_gene: .
j_gene: TRBJ2-7

CDR3nt: TGTGCCAGCAGCGTAAGCGGAGACAGTCTAGATACGCAGTATTTT
CDR3aa: CASSVSGDSLDTQYF
v_gene: TRBV9
abundance: .
d_gene: .
j_gene: TRBJ2-3

CDR3nt: TGTGCCAGCTCGCTCAGGGTTCCTGGGGCCAACGTCCTGACTTTC
CDR3aa: CASSLRVPGANVLTF
v_gene: TRBV18
abundance: .
d_gene: .
j_gene: TRBJ2-6

CDR3nt: TGTGCCAGCAGCCCGCGGGGGCAAGAGACCGCCTACAATGAGCAGTTCTTC
CDR3aa: CASSPRGQETAYNEQFF
v_gene: TRBV11-2
abundance: .
d_gene: .
j_gene: TRBJ2-1

CDR3nt: TGTGCCAGCACCTCTGGGCTAGCGGGGGGCTACAATGAGCAGTTCTTC
CDR3aa: CASTSGLAGGYNEQFF
v_gene: TRBV2
abundance: .
d_gene: TRBD2
j_gene: TRBJ2-1

CDR3nt: TGTGCCAGCAGTTTCTTCGGACAGGAGCTTTACGAGCAGTACTTC
CDR3aa: CASSFFGQELYEQYF
v_gene: TRBV27
abundance: once
d_gene: TRBD1
j_gene: TRBJ2-7

CDR3nt: TGTGCCATCAGTGAGATAGGGTACGAGCAGTACTTC
CDR3aa: CAISEIGYEQYF
v_gene: TRBV10-3
abundance: once
d_gene: .
j_gene: TRBJ2-7

CDR3nt: TGTGCCAGCAGCCAAGACCTCCCGACTAGGGGTGAGACCCAGTACTTC
CDR3aa: CASSQDLPTRGETQYF
v_gene: TRBV3-1/TRBV3-2
abundance: .
d_gene: .
j_gene: TRBJ2-5

CDR3nt: TGTGCCAGCAGCACCGGGACAGGGACTTCACCCCTCCACTTT
CDR3aa: CASSTGTGTSPLHF
v_gene: TRBV5-4
abundance: .
d_gene: TRBD1
j_gene: TRBJ1-6

CDR3nt: TGTGCCAGCAAACCGGGACTAGCGGACACAGATACGCAGTATTTT
CDR3aa: CASKPGLADTDTQYF
v_gene: TRBV6-5
abundance: once
d_gene: TRBD2
j_gene: TRBJ2-3

CDR3nt: TGTGCCAGCAGCCAATTGGTGGGGGAGAACACCGGGGAGCTGTTTTTT
CDR3aa: CASSQLVGENTGELFF
v_gene: TRBV4-2
abundance: .
d_gene: .
j_gene: TRBJ2-2

CDR3nt: TGTGCCAGCATGGGGTTAGGAGGTTTCTACGAGCAGTACTTC
CDR3aa: CASMGLGGFYEQYF
v_gene: TRBV27
abundance: .
d_gene: .
j_gene: TRBJ2-7

CDR3nt: TGCAGTGCTAATGAGGACAGGGAAGGGCAGCCCCAGCATTTT
CDR3aa: CSANEDREGQPQHF
v_gene: TRBV20-1
abundance: .
d_gene: TRBD1
j_gene: TRBJ1-5